This T cell receptor beta chain was captured by sequencing in a study of shared clonotypes between healthy human individuals. Study context: The plates for each donor numbered three CD4 naive, three CD4 memory, two CD8 naive and one CD8 memory. Study findings and constraints: Generally, naive subsets (rather than memory subsets) showed larger estimated richness.

Several immunoSEQ plates received, in even portions, the genomic DNA of each subset. TCRdb keeps only in-frame clones here, not all; method: immunoSEQ multiplex PCR. The sample carries 2 million to 3 million clones, just over 90% recorded once. As for this clone: What it binds is unknown.

The CDR3 contains 14 residues. Germline values: CDR1 SGHRS, CDR2 YFSETQ. V dropped 4 bases and J dropped 5; count of bases not matched to a gene: 4. Researchers partitioned CD4+ cells into CD45RA+ naive and CD45RA-negative memory subsets. J is TRBJ1-5 and V is TRBV5-1; TRBD1 matches at 9 bases. Sequencing used naive CD4+ T cells sorted from blood. As for subset: CD45RA+ positively selected. The TCR was taken from a young man in good health. The CDR3 sequence: CASSPGTGYQPQHF. The DNA of the CDR3 is TGCGCCAGCAGCCCAGGGACAGGGTATCAGCCCCAGCATTTT. The full variable domain, its missing parts supplied by reference TRBV5-1 and TRBJ1-5, is KAGVTQTPRYLIKTRGQQVTLSCSPISGHRSVSWYQQTPGQGLQFLFEYFSETQRNKGNFPGRFSGRQFSNSRSEMNVSTLELGDSALYLCASSPGTGYQPQHFGDGTRLSIL.